This T cell receptor (beta chain) originates from a study of T cell changes during pregnancy in multiple sclerosis. Profiled with immunoSEQ multiplex PCR; TCRdb holds only in-frame clones, not every one. The sample has approximately 50,000 clones, about nine tenths seen once. This sequence was found in a female donor in good health, enrolled as a control in a pregnancy study. This material consisted of CD4+ T cells from peripheral blood mononuclear cells, taken after pregnancy.

The DNA of the CDR3 is TGTGCCAGTATCCGACAGGCTGGGACGGGAAACACCATATATTTT. Its protein product is CASIRQAGTGNTIYF. The genes are TRBV19 and TRBJ1-3, with D possibly being TRBD1 (6 bases). Trimming removed 7 bases at V and 4 bases at J, with 17 bases between. The CDR3 is 15 amino acids. CDR1 is LNHDA, CDR2 SQIVND, per germline (reference sequence).